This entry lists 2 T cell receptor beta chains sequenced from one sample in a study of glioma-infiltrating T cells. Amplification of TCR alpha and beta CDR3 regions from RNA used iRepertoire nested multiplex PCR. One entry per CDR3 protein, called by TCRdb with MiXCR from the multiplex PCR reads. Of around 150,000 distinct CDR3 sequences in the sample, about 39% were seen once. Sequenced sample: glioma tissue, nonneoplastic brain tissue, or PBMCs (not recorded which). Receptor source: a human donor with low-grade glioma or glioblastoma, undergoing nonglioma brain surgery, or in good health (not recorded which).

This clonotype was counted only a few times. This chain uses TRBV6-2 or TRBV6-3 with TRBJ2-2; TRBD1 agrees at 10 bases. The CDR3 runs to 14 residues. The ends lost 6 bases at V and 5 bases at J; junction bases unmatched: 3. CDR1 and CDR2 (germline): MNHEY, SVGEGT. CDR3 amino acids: CASRRTGGTGELFF. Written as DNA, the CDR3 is TGTGCCAGCAGGAGGACAGGGGGGACCGGGGAGCTGTTTTTT.

CDR3 sequence reads: CASSLAGQGSSPLHF. The CDR3 coding sequence is TGCGCCAGCAGCTTGGCAGGACAGGGGAGTTCACCCCTCCACTTT. The rearrangement links TRBV5-1 to TRBJ1-6; 9 bases are shared with TRBD1. The CDR3 contains 15 residues. Looked up from germline, CDR1 is SGHRS and CDR2 is YFSETQ. V shed 0 bases and J 9 bases; nucleotides not matched to a gene: 4.